Following are 32 T cell receptor beta chains from one sample sequenced in a study of T cell repertoires in aging, cancer and after chemotherapy. A mixed TRB-A/B primer pool amplified rearranged TRB by multiplex touch-down PCR. One entry per CDR3 protein, called by TCRdb with MiXCR from the multiplex PCR reads. The sample lists a few thousand distinct CDR3 sequences, 20% seen once, with more than 8% in the top ten. Peripheral blood genomic DNA, not sorted cells or RNA, was the template. The sample was blood. Receptors were obtained from a human donor in good health. The donor label of this sample is uncertain.

By frequency in the sample, this clonotype is medium-sized. The V gene is TRBV19, the J gene TRBJ2-3; 13 bases fit TRBD2. Per germline, CDR1 LNHDA and CDR2 SQIVND (reference sequence). The CDR3 consists of 16 residues. The J segment lost 3 bases and the V segment lost 6 bases, leaving 6 bases of the junction unmatched. The CDR3 DNA is TGTGCCAGTAGCCAGAGGGGACTAGCGGGAACAGATACGCAGTATTTT. Translation: CASSQRGLAGTDTQYF.

This clonotype is deemed medium-sized (0.01 to 0.1%). CDR3 residues: CASSPWSGGSYEQYF. CDR3 coding DNA: TGTGCCAGCAGCCCCTGGAGCGGGGGGTCCTACGAGCAGTACTTC. The chain links TRBV7-6 to TRBJ2-7; 9 bases align to TRBD2. This CDR3 comprises 15 residues. J was trimmed by 1 base and V by 5 bases; bases with no gene match: 6. Germline assignment: CDR1 SGHVS and CDR2 FNYEAQ.

The chain employs TRBV6-1 and TRBJ2-1; 11 nucleotides line up with TRBD2. With V trimmed by 0 bases and J by 6 bases, 1 base remained unmatched. Germline CDR1 MNHNS, CDR2 SASEGT. This CDR3 is built from 15 residues. The DNA for the CDR3 is TGTGCCAGCAGTGAAGCTAGCGGGGGGGCCAATGAGCAGTTCTTC. It is translated as CASSEASGGANEQFF.

In its sample, this clonotype is medium-sized. This chain connects TRBV11-1 to TRBJ2-3; tentatively, D is TRBD1 (5 bases). The CDR3 is made up of 18 amino acids. From germline, CDR1 is SGHAT and CDR2 FQDESV (reference sequence). Trimming pared 1 base from V and 2 bases from J, leaving 19 bases between. CDR3: CASSLGPQGALSTDTQYF. The CDR3 DNA reads as TGTGCCAGCAGCTTAGGTCCGCAAGGGGCCCTATCCACAGATACGCAGTATTTT. Full variable domain (rest looked up from reference TRBV11-1 and TRBJ2-3): EAEVAQSPRYKITEKSQAVAFWCDPISGHATLYWYRQILGQGPELLVQFQDESVVDDSQLPKDRFSAERLKGVDSTLKIQPAELGDSAMYLCASSLGPQGALSTDTQYFGPGTRLTVL.

Sample share makes this clonotype medium-sized. The chain is built from TRBV6-6 and TRBJ1-2, with 9 bases fitting TRBD1. J gave up 1 base and V 4 bases, and 16 bases lay outside the gene matches. The germline gives CDR1 MNHNY, CDR2 SVGAGI (reference sequence). The CDR3 covers 19 residues. The CDR3 nucleotides read TGTGCCAGCAGTTCACCTCTGGACAGGGGACATATTAATAACTATGGCTACACCTTC. Protein: CASSSPLDRGHINNYGYTF.

This clonotype was seen at least ten times. The rearrangement links TRBV5-1 to TRBJ2-6; D not certain. CDR1 is SGHRS, CDR2 YFSETQ, per germline. This CDR3 spans 14 amino acids. The V and J ends lost 3 bases and 0 bases respectively, with 4 bases between them. The CDR3 region is CASSSSSGANVLTF. Written as DNA, the CDR3 is TGCGCCAGCAGCTCCTCCTCTGGGGCCAACGTCCTGACTTTC.

V usage is TRBV20-1 and J usage is TRBJ1-6; TRBD1 matches at 8 bases. The CDR3 is 14 residues long. Unmatched junction bases numbered 8, after V lost 3 bases and J lost 10 bases. Germline V gene sequence: CDR1 DFQATT, CDR2 SNEGSKA (reference sequence). CDR3 protein: CSASKDRESSPLHF. For the CDR3, the DNA is TGCAGTGCTAGCAAGGACAGGGAATCATCACCCCTCCACTTT.

By sample share, this clonotype is medium-sized. The chain is built from TRBV6-1 and TRBJ2-7; no reliable D call. Trimming cost V 7 bases and J 3 bases, with 10 bases left between them. The V gene's germline CDR1 is MNHNS and CDR2 SASEGT. The CDR3 has 12 amino acids. The DNA of the CDR3 is TGTGCCAGCACGGTTGTCGGCTACGAGCAGTACTTC. Protein product: CASTVVGYEQYF.

This chain uses TRBV6-1 with TRBJ2-7, with 11 bases that match TRBD2. This CDR3 is 15 amino acids long. V lost 0 bases to trimming and J lost 4 bases; unmatched junction nucleotides: 2. The V gene's germline CDR1 is MNHNS and CDR2 SASEGT. The CDR3 is CASSEASGGAYEQYF. CDR3 DNA: TGTGCCAGCAGTGAAGCTAGCGGGGGGGCATACGAGCAGTACTTC.

J is TRBJ2-5 and V is TRBV5-1; 12 bases agree with TRBD2. Germline V lookup: CDR1 SGHRS, CDR2 YFSETQ. The CDR3 is 16 amino acids. Trimming at V came to 2 bases and at J to 2 bases, leaving 4 bases not matched to a gene. The CDR3 spells CASSLRTSGAQETQYF. As DNA, the CDR3 is TGCGCCAGCAGCTTACGGACTAGCGGGGCACAAGAGACCCAGTACTTC.

This clonotype showed up just a few times. The chain carries TRBV5-1 and TRBJ2-5, with 15 positions matching TRBD2. J gave up 5 bases and V 4 bases, and 6 bases lay outside the gene matches. The length of the CDR3 is 16 residues. The germline CDR1 and CDR2 sequences are SGHRS and YFSETQ. The CDR3 spells CASSRGLAGGSETQYF. The CDR3 nucleotides read TGCGCCAGCAGCCGGGGACTAGCGGGGGGATCGGAGACCCAGTACTTC.

The chain links TRBV30 to TRBJ2-2; D not certain. CDR3 length: 13 amino acids. Germline CDR1 GTSNPN, CDR2 SVGIG (reference sequence). The V and J ends lost 7 bases and 7 bases respectively, with 16 bases between them. The CDR3 here is CASSQDLYGELFF. CDR3 DNA sequence: TGTGCCTCATCCCAGGACCTCTACGGGGAGCTGTTTTTT.

In its sample, this clonotype ranks as large. The chain uses TRBV5-4 and TRBJ2-1; possibly TRBD2 for D (5 bases). This CDR3 region has 13 residues. V was shortened by 2 bases and J by 6 bases, with 9 bases between the two germline ends. Per germline, CDR1 SGHNT and CDR2 YYREEE (reference sequence). CDR3 sequence reads: CASSFLDSNEQFF. In DNA form, the CDR3 reads TGTGCCAGCAGCTTCCTGGACTCCAATGAGCAGTTCTTC.

This chain links TRBV11-2 with TRBJ1-2, with 9 nucleotides matching TRBD1. CDR1 and CDR2 (germline): SGHAT, FQNNGV. V trimming: 4 bases; J trimming: 3 bases; junction bases outside the gene matches: 9. This CDR3 spans 16 amino acids. For the CDR3, the DNA is TGTGCCAGCAGCTCTTTGGCGACAGGGGGGGACTATGGCTACACCTTC. This sequence encodes CASSSLATGGDYGYTF.

This clonotype is judged medium-sized (0.01 to 0.1%). This chain links TRBV18 with TRBJ1-4, with no clear D. Trimming took off 7 bases at V and 5 bases at J, with 11 bases between the two ends. The CDR3 covers 13 residues. CDR1 and CDR2 from the germline V gene are KGHSH and LQKENI. This CDR3 is CASFRRGNEKLFF. In DNA form, the CDR3 reads TGTGCCAGCTTTCGTCGGGGAAATGAAAAACTGTTTTTT.

The rearrangement links TRBV20-1 to TRBJ2-2; 8 bases align to TRBD2. There are 15 residues in the CDR3. Looked up from germline, CDR1 is DFQATT and CDR2 is SNEGSKA (reference sequence). J gave up 5 bases and V 1 base, and 6 bases lay outside the gene matches. The CDR3 nucleotides read TGCAGTGCTAGAGTAAGCGGGAGAGATACCGGGGAGCTGTTTTTT. Translated: CSARVSGRDTGELFF.

By frequency in the sample, this clonotype is medium-sized (0.01 to 0.1%). J is TRBJ2-1 and V is TRBV27; D remains ambiguous. Germline CDR1 reads MNHEY; CDR2 reads SMNVEV (reference sequence). The ends were cut back, 3 bases at V and 0 bases at J, with 9 bases in the middle. CDR3 length: 15 residues. CDR3 sequence: CASSFIRSSYNEQFF. The DNA for the CDR3 is TGTGCCAGCAGTTTTATTAGGAGCTCCTACAATGAGCAGTTCTTC.

This clonotype is categorized as medium-sized. The rearrangement joins TRBV27 to TRBJ1-6; the match to TRBD1 covers 7 bases. The germline V gene encodes CDR1 MNHEY and CDR2 SMNVEV (reference sequence). The CDR3 loop spans 16 amino acids. The V segment lost 6 bases and the J segment 2 bases; nucleotides outside the gene matches: 7. The CDR3 is CASSRDSVPYNSPLHF. In nucleotides, the CDR3 is TGTGCCAGCAGCCGGGACAGCGTGCCCTATAATTCACCCCTCCACTTT.

The J gene is TRBJ1-1, the V gene TRBV6-6, with unresolved D. The V gene's germline CDR1 is MNHNY and CDR2 SVGAGI (reference sequence). The CDR3 is 11 residues long. V dropped 2 bases and J dropped 4 bases, with 2 bases sitting between them. The CDR3 DNA reads TGTGCCAGCAGTTACGGCACTGAAGCTTTCTTT. Translating gives CASSYGTEAFF.

This clonotype occurred a few times. The gene calls are TRBV11-3 and TRBJ2-1; unclear D gene. The CDR3 covers 14 residues. The V gene lost 3 bases and the J gene lost 4 bases, with 10 bases spanning the gap. Germline V gene data show CDR1 as SGHNT and CDR2 as YENEEA. The CDR3 here is CASSLAETYNEQFF. DNA of the CDR3: TGTGCCAGCAGCTTGGCCGAGACTTACAATGAGCAGTTCTTC.

This clonotype is deemed medium-sized. The V and J genes are TRBV12-3 or TRBV12-4 and TRBJ2-2; 9 nucleotides match TRBD1. The V and J ends lost 7 bases and 2 bases, in that order; junction bases with no gene match: 5. This CDR3 has 15 residues. The DNA for the CDR3 is TGTGCCAGCATCCCGGGACAGGGAAACACCGGGGAGCTGTTTTTT. Amino acids: CASIPGQGNTGELFF.

The rearrangement joins TRBV6-5 to TRBJ1-6; TRBD1 aligns across 9 bases. Germline V gives CDR1 MNHEY, CDR2 SVGAGI. J was trimmed by 7 bases and V by 5 bases; bases with no gene match: 9. The CDR3 totals 16 residues. The CDR3 reads CASSDRGGTGNSPLHF. In nucleotides, the CDR3 is TGTGCCAGCAGTGACAGGGGGGGGACCGGGAATTCACCCCTCCACTTT.

This clonotype is labeled medium-sized. The chain employs TRBV29-1 and TRBJ2-6, with D uncertain. Germline assignment: CDR1 SQVTM and CDR2 ANQGSEA. The V gene lost 0 bases and the J gene lost 13 bases, with 10 bases spanning the gap. The CDR3 spans 12 residues. CDR3 loop: CSVEDPYQVLTF. The DNA for the CDR3 is TGCAGCGTTGAAGATCCATACCAGGTCCTGACTTTC.

Concerning this clonotype itself: One base away lies a much larger clone, so this may be a sequencing read error. The genes are TRBV20-1 and TRBJ2-2, with 10 positions matching TRBD1. V lost 3 bases to trimming and J lost 7 bases; unmatched junction nucleotides: 5. Per germline, CDR1 DFQATT and CDR2 SNEGSKA (reference sequence). The CDR3 loop spans 14 amino acids. The CDR3 DNA reads TGCAGTGCTAGGACAGGGGGCGACATCGGGGAGCTGTTTTTT. It specifies CSARTGGDIGELFF.

At least ten counts were recorded for this clonotype. CDR3 sequence: CASSLDGGTGELFF. CDR3 in DNA: TGCGCCAGCAGCCTGGACGGGGGAACCGGGGAGCTGTTTTTT. The gene calls are TRBV5-1 and TRBJ2-2, with D maybe TRBD2 (6 bases). CDR1 and CDR2 from the germline V gene are SGHRS and YFSETQ. The CDR3 runs to 14 residues. Trimming cost V 4 bases and J 5 bases, with 12 bases left between them.

This clonotype occurred once. This could be a read error, since a much larger clone is one nucleotide away. The chain uses TRBV5-6 and TRBJ1-5, with D possibly matching TRBD1 (5 bases). V shed 0 bases and J shed 1 base, with 8 bases lying between them. Per the germline V gene, CDR1 is SGHDT and CDR2 is YYEEEE. This CDR3 is 15 amino acids long. CDR3 DNA sequence: TGTGCCAGCAGCTTGGGACAGTCAAGCAATCAGCCCCAGCATTTT. Protein sequence: CASSLGQSSNQPQHF.

This clonotype is medium-sized in the sample. The chain links TRBV5-4 to TRBJ2-7; possibly TRBD1 or TRBD2 for D (5 bases each). The CDR3 totals 16 residues. CDR1 is SGHNT and CDR2 is YYREEE in the germline V gene (reference sequence). V dropped 4 bases and J dropped 2 bases, with 19 bases sitting between them. The CDR3 region is CASSPSGQTKTYEQYF. The CDR3 DNA reads TGTGCCAGCAGCCCCTCGGGGCAGACAAAGACCTACGAGCAGTACTTC.

Regarding this clonotype: One end of the junction fails to match germline, which may point to a read error. The chain is built from TRBV7-3 and TRBJ2-5; D is unresolved. The CDR3 totals 13 residues. Germline V gives CDR1 SGHTA, CDR2 FQGTGA. This CDR3 reads CVSSLTQKETQYF. CDR3 nucleotides: TGTGTCAGCAGCTTAACGCAAAAGGAGACCCAGTACTTC.

This clonotype is judged medium-sized. The chain links TRBV11-3 to TRBJ2-2; 7 nucleotides match TRBD2. The CDR3 covers 17 residues. From germline, CDR1 is SGHNT and CDR2 YENEEA. The junction had 9 bases not matched to a gene; V was cut back by 5 bases and J by 0 bases. The CDR3 DNA follows: TGTGCCAGCAGCCCGGGGGGAGAGGGGACGAACACCGGGGAGCTGTTTTTT. Residues: CASSPGGEGTNTGELFF.

The table lists this clonotype with many counts. The chain uses TRBV5-1 and TRBJ2-5; 8 bases line up with TRBD1. In germline, CDR1 is SGHRS, CDR2 YFSETQ. The CDR3 totals 13 residues. The V and J ends lost 1 base and 5 bases, in that order; junction bases with no gene match: 1. The CDR3 region is CASSLQGAETQYF. CDR3 DNA sequence: TGCGCCAGCAGCTTGCAGGGGGCGGAGACCCAGTACTTC.

The rearrangement joins TRBV7-7 to TRBJ2-1; 13 nucleotides line up with TRBD2. Germline-derived CDR1 and CDR2 are SSHAT and FNYEAQ (reference sequence). After removal of 5 bases from V and 9 bases from J, the junction contained 7 bases not matched to a gene. CDR3 length: 15 residues. This CDR3 is CASSPRLAGGGEQFF. CDR3 bases: TGTGCCAGCAGCCCCCGACTAGCGGGAGGTGGTGAGCAGTTCTTC.

This clonotype has a handful of counts. V is TRBV20-1 and J is TRBJ2-5, with 10 positions matching TRBD2. CDR1 is DFQATT and CDR2 is SNEGSKA in the germline V gene (reference sequence). The CDR3 spans 14 residues. The junction had 8 bases not matched to a gene; V was cut back by 5 bases and J by 5 bases. The CDR3 loop reads CSARSGGARETQYF. The CDR3 DNA sequence: TGCAGTGCTCGGAGCGGGGGGGCCCGGGAGACCCAGTACTTC.